This TCR beta chain was captured in a study of blood T cell repertoires in COVID-19. About the study: The origin of the acute and convalescent COVID-19 samples was the United States, Italy and Spain. Sample material is recorded as cDNA or gDNA derived from T cells, B-cell-depleted T cells, or PBMCs.

Per the study methods: Reference gene primer amplification gave estimated nucleated cell counts. Repertoires were generated with immunoSEQ multiplex PCR, while TCRdb's copy carries only in-frame clones and drops some. The DNA was the basis for D and trimming; V, J and clone size are from that table. The sample lists under 75,000 clones, 88% seen once, with about 3.4% in the top ten. The CDR3 runs to 13 residues. Germline assignment: CDR1 LNHDA and CDR2 SQIVND (reference sequence). V dropped 5 bases and J dropped 4 bases, with 11 bases sitting between them. The clonotype comes from a man aged 45 to 65 with active COVID-19. The chain carries TRBV19 and TRBJ2-5; a weak D match, TRBD2 (6 bases). Source material: peripheral blood. In DNA form, the CDR3 reads TGTGCCAGTAGTGTCGGGGGTCGAGAGACCCAGTACTTC. Residues: CASSVGGRETQYF.